This T cell receptor beta chain emerged from a study of identical twins. General study points: Models came in too low on out-of-frame TCR alpha sharing in monozygotic twins. Cross-sectional statistical analysis, not tracking of the same donors, underpinned the conclusions. Abundant cord blood beta clonotypes carried fewer insertions; memory repertoires showed none.

On this clonotype: Its antigen is unknown.

Losses at the gene ends were 8 bases for V and 13 bases for J; bases not matched to a gene: 6. This CDR3 is built from 11 residues. Germline CDR1 reads SNHLY; CDR2 reads FYNNEI. Through template switching, a universal primer site was introduced, and the cDNA contained unique molecular identifiers. TCRdb recomputed calls from the 5' RACE reads with MiXCR, one row per CDR3 protein. The data hold roughly 1.6 million distinct CDR3 sequences, with around 29% observed a single time. The TCR sequence derives from a newborn girl in good health. This chain connects TRBV2 to TRBJ2-1; 9 nucleotides match TRBD1. Sequenced: cord blood. Written as DNA, the CDR3 is TGTGCCAGCCCAACAGGGGGCCTACAGTTCTTC. This sequence encodes CASPTGGLQFF.